These 22 T cell receptor beta chains were all obtained from the same sample, sequenced in a study of early T cells in non-severe SARS-CoV-2 infection. Each CDR3 protein is one row after TCRdb ran MiXCR on the 5' RACE reads. This table has 50,000 or so distinct CDR3 sequences, 13% appearing once. Sequenced: whole blood. All receptors derive from an adult who was a healthcare worker with PCR-confirmed SARS-CoV-2 infection or an uninfected control (not recorded which).

CDR3 amino acids: CSVDRSTQYF. CDR3 DNA sequence: TGCAGCGTCGATAGAAGTACGCAGTATTTT. V and J are TRBV29-1 and TRBJ2-3, with D hard to call. V gave up 6 bases and J gave up 8 bases, with 9 bases separating them. This CDR3 contains 10 residues. Per the germline V gene, CDR1 is SQVTM and CDR2 is ANQGSEA.

This sequence joins TRBV5-5 and TRBJ1-3; D is perhaps TRBD1 (5 bases). The germline V and J ends were trimmed by 0 bases and 0 bases, with 13 bases remaining between them. CDR3 length equals 17 residues. Germline V gene lookup returns CDR1 SGHKS and CDR2 YYEKEE (reference sequence). In DNA, the CDR3 is TGTGCCAGCAGCTTGGCCAAGGGGTCCTACTCTGGAAACACCATATATTTT. This encodes CASSLAKGSYSGNTIYF.

J is TRBJ1-5 and V is TRBV7-9, with a weak D call TRBD1 (6 bases). V was shortened by 5 bases and J by 8 bases, with 16 bases between the two germline ends. This CDR3 region has 14 residues. Germline values: CDR1 SEHNR, CDR2 FQNEAQ (reference sequence). CDR3 sequence: CASSRTGTIEPQHF. Written as DNA, the CDR3 is TGTGCCAGCAGCCGGACCGGGACAATCGAGCCCCAGCATTTT. Looking up the rest from reference TRBV7-9 and TRBJ1-5 gives the full variable domain: DTGVSQNPRHKITKRGQNVTFRCDPISEHNRLYWYRQTLGQGPEFLTYFQNEAQLEKSRLLSDRFSAERPKGSFSTLEIQRTEQGDSAMYLCASSRTGTIEPQHFGDGTRLSIL.

V is TRBV3-1 and J is TRBJ1-1, with D hard to call. CDR3 length: 12 residues. Germline CDR1 and CDR2: LGHDT and YNNKEL (reference sequence). V lost 4 bases to trimming and J lost 3 bases, with 6 bases between them. The CDR3 protein is CASSRLDTEAFF. The CDR3, as DNA: TGTGCCAGCAGCCGGTTGGACACTGAAGCTTTCTTT.

On this clonotype: A much more abundant neighbour one base away suggests this may be a read error. The chain couples TRBV6-5 to TRBJ2-4; no definite D call. Deletions cut 2 bases from V and 3 bases from J, with 14 bases between. Germline CDR1 is MNHEY and CDR2 is SVGAGI. The CDR3 runs 16 residues. CDR3 DNA sequence: TGTGCCAGCAGTTACGTTCTGACGTCGGTCAAAAACATTCAGTACTTC. Its protein product is CASSYVLTSVKNIQYF.

The CDR3 bases are TGTGCCTGGAGTGAATACGGCCCCGGGGAGACCCAGTACTTC. It encodes CAWSEYGPGETQYF. The rearrangement links TRBV30 to TRBJ2-5; D uncertain. The germline V gene encodes CDR1 GTSNPN and CDR2 SVGIG (reference sequence). V was shortened by 1 base and J by 5 bases, with 14 bases between the two germline ends. The CDR3 loop spans 14 amino acids.

This clonotype was seen more than once but under ten times. The chain recombines TRBV3-1 with TRBJ2-3, with 10 bases fitting TRBD2. Germline CDR1 reads LGHDT; CDR2 reads YNNKEL (reference sequence). This CDR3 spans 15 amino acids. After removal of 3 bases from V and 6 bases from J, the junction contained 6 bases not matched to a gene. CDR3 in amino acids: CASSQSSGGQDTQYF. As DNA, the CDR3 is TGTGCCAGCAGCCAGAGTAGCGGGGGGCAGGATACGCAGTATTTT.

Concerning this clonotype: One junction end disagrees with the germline gene, perhaps due to a read error. The rearrangement uses TRBV11-2 and TRBJ2-4; 8 bases are a match to TRBD2. CDR3 length: 16 amino acids. From germline, CDR1 is SGHAT and CDR2 FQNNGV. The CDR3 DNA reads TGTGCCAGCACCCCGGGAGGGGCCCTAGCCAAAAACATTCAGTATTTC. This translates into CASTPGGALAKNIQYF.

This clonotype has only a few counts. The chain carries TRBV28 and TRBJ1-5, with no clear D. Trimming took 5 bases from V and 6 from J, leaving 11 bases between them. Germline V gene data show CDR1 as MDHEN and CDR2 as SYDVKM. This CDR3 region has 13 residues. DNA for the CDR3: TGTGCCAGCAGTGGTACCCAGGCTCAGCCCCAGCATTTT. Encoded protein: CASSGTQAQPQHF. Drawing the rest from reference TRBV28 and TRBJ1-5, the complete variable domain is DVKVTQSSRYLVKRTGEKVFLECVQDMDHENMFWYRQDPGLGLRLIYFSYDVKMKEKGDIPEGYSVSREKKERFSLILESASTNQTSMYLCASSGTQAQPQHFGDGTRLSIL.

This clonotype was seen a few times. The V gene is TRBV20-1, the J gene TRBJ2-2, with unresolved D. CDR3 length: 15 amino acids. In germline, CDR1 is DFQATT, CDR2 SNEGSKA (reference sequence). Trimming took 2 bases from V and 0 from J, leaving 10 bases between them. DNA for the CDR3: TGCAGTGCTAGATTCGTGGCACCGAACACCGGGGAGCTGTTTTTT. This codes for CSARFVAPNTGELFF.

There are many counts of this clonotype. The chain links TRBV25-1 to TRBJ1-1; D is unclear. Germline values: CDR1 MGHDK, CDR2 SYGVNS. The CDR3 runs 12 residues. V shed 3 bases and J shed 1 base, with 3 bases lying between them. CDR3 in DNA: TGTGCCAGCAGTGACAGGAACACTGAAGCTTTCTTT. Translating it yields CASSDRNTEAFF.

Ten or more counts support this clonotype. The V and J genes are TRBV20-1 and TRBJ1-5, with D uncertain. The CDR3 totals 13 residues. Germline values: CDR1 DFQATT, CDR2 SNEGSKA (reference sequence). Trimming pared 0 bases from V and 10 bases from J, leaving 13 bases between. The CDR3 DNA reads as TGCAGTGCTAGAGATAACTCCTGGGTCCCCCAGCATTTT. Amino acids: CSARDNSWVPQHF.

The chain links TRBV5-4 to TRBJ2-3; D is ambiguous. The CDR3 consists of 12 residues. V lost 3 bases and J 14 bases, leaving 16 bases between the germline ends. CDR1 is SGHNT, CDR2 YYREEE, per germline (reference sequence). The CDR3 DNA sequence: TGTGCCAGCAGCTCTGGTCCCTCGGCAGGGTATTTT. Protein product: CASSSGPSAGYF.

This clonotype was observed many times. The chain combines TRBV4-1 with TRBJ2-7, with D unclear. Trimming removed 1 base from V and 1 base from J, with 5 bases in between. Germline V gives CDR1 MGHRA, CDR2 YSYEKL. This CDR3 region has 13 residues. The CDR3 DNA sequence: TGCGCCAGCAGCCAAGTAGGTTCCTACGAGCAGTACTTC. This codes for CASSQVGSYEQYF.

The chain uses TRBV7-8 and TRBJ2-7, with D perhaps TRBD2 (6 bases). Per the germline V gene, CDR1 is SGHVS and CDR2 is FQNEAQ. The CDR3 is 14 residues long. The ends were cut back, 4 bases at V and 5 bases at J, with 15 bases in the middle. In DNA, the CDR3 is TGTGCCAGCAGCTCTCCTCTCCGCGGGGACGAGCAGTACTTC. Protein: CASSSPLRGDEQYF.

The chain combines TRBV4-2 with TRBJ1-1, with D unclear. This CDR3 comprises 16 residues. Germline V gene data show CDR1 as LGHNA and CDR2 as YNFKEQ. V lost 0 bases and J 1 base, leaving 12 bases between the germline ends. The CDR3 DNA follows: TGTGCCAGCAGCCAAGATGACAACAGCCAGAACACTGAAGCTTTCTTT. Translation: CASSQDDNSQNTEAFF.

This clonotype was recorded a few times. The gene calls are TRBV5-1 and TRBJ2-7; no clear D gene. Germline assignment: CDR1 SGHRS and CDR2 YFSETQ. V dropped 2 bases and J dropped 3 bases, with 18 bases sitting between them. The CDR3 runs 16 residues. The CDR3 spells CASSFSTQAPNYEQYF. CDR3 DNA sequence: TGCGCCAGCAGCTTTTCTACTCAGGCCCCCAACTACGAGCAGTACTTC. The entire variable domain, with the rest obtained from reference TRBV5-1 and TRBJ2-7, is as follows: KAGVTQTPRYLIKTRGQQVTLSCSPISGHRSVSWYQQTPGQGLQFLFEYFSETQRNKGNFPGRFSGRQFSNSRSEMNVSTLELGDSALYLCASSFSTQAPNYEQYFGPGTRLTVT.

In its sample, this clonotype was seen many times. The chain recombines TRBV28 with TRBJ1-6; D might be TRBD1 (6 bases). The germline gives CDR1 MDHEN, CDR2 SYDVKM. V lost 7 bases and J 0 bases, leaving 10 bases between the germline ends. There are 15 residues in the CDR3. CDR3 sequence (DNA): TGTGCCAGCAACACAGGGAACTCCTATAATTCACCCCTCCACTTT. Protein sequence: CASNTGNSYNSPLHF.

This clonotype occurred many times. J is TRBJ1-5 and V is TRBV12-3 or TRBV12-4; 10 bases map to TRBD1. CDR3 size: 15 residues. Losses at the gene ends were 6 bases for V and 2 bases for J; bases not matched to a gene: 4. For the CDR3, the DNA is TGTGCCAGCAGCACCGGGACAGGGGGCAATCAGCCCCAGCATTTT. Its protein product is CASSTGTGGNQPQHF.

The chain couples TRBV19 to TRBJ1-6; the D is unclear. Trimming left V 9 bases short and J 0 bases short, with 9 bases between. CDR3 length: 14 residues. From germline, CDR1 is LNHDA and CDR2 SQIVND (reference sequence). The CDR3 DNA reads as TGTGCCAGCGAAGCAAGCTCCTATAATTCACCCCTCCACTTT. It specifies CASEASSYNSPLHF.

This clonotype occurred many times. The chain is built from TRBV2 and TRBJ2-2; tentative D call: TRBD2 (6 bases). The V end lost 4 bases, the J end lost 6 bases, and 15 bases lay between the germline ends. CDR3 length: 15 amino acids. CDR1 and CDR2 from the germline V gene are SNHLY and FYNNEI. The CDR3 sequence: CASSGLVGAAGELFF. In nucleotides, the CDR3 is TGTGCCAGCAGTGGACTAGTTGGAGCAGCCGGGGAGCTGTTTTTT. Variable domain in full (rest from reference TRBV2 and TRBJ2-2): EPEVTQTPSHQVTQMGQEVILRCVPISNHLYFYWYRQILGQKVEFLVSFYNNEISEKSEIFDDQFSVERPDGSNFTLKIRSTKLEDSAMYFCASSGLVGAAGELFFGEGSRLTVL.

V and J are TRBV7-9 and TRBJ2-3, with 8 bases aligning to TRBD2. The CDR3 is 16 amino acids. The V gene's germline CDR1 is SEHNR and CDR2 FQNEAQ (reference sequence). After removal of 2 bases from V and 1 base from J, the junction contained 5 bases not matched to a gene. CDR3 region: CASSLFAGGGTDTQYF. The CDR3 coding sequence is TGTGCCAGCAGCTTATTTGCGGGAGGTGGCACAGATACGCAGTATTTT.